One and the same sample provided the 3 T cell receptor beta chains below, sequenced in a study of siplizumab effects on memory and regulatory T cells. This table comes from immunoSEQ multiplex PCR, and its TCRdb copy is limited to in-frame clones, with some not included. The table shows approximately 98,000 clones, with 90% to 95% occurring only once. The specimen sequenced was non-Treg CD4+ T cells sorted from blood. These receptors originate from a human donor in good health.

The CDR3 spells CASNPAGSYNEQFF. DNA for the CDR3: TGCGCCAGCAATCCCGCCGGCTCCTACAATGAGCAGTTCTTC. This chain connects TRBV5-1 to TRBJ2-1, with unresolved D. Looked up from germline, CDR1 is SGHRS and CDR2 is YFSETQ. This CDR3 has 14 amino acids. Trimming took off 6 bases at V and 0 bases at J, with 10 bases between the two ends.

CDR3 nucleotide sequence: TGTGCCAGCAGTGGGGACCGGGGGGGGCACTACGAGCAGTACTTC. This translates into CASSGDRGGHYEQYF. The chain combines TRBV6-1 with TRBJ2-7, with 8 positions matching TRBD2. CDR3 length: 15 residues. The ends lost 4 bases at V and 3 bases at J; junction bases unmatched: 8. In germline, CDR1 is MNHNS, CDR2 SASEGT.

The rearrangement uses TRBV6-5 and TRBJ2-3, with TRBD1 matching over 9 bases. The CDR3 runs 16 residues. Germline lookup yields CDR1 MNHEY and CDR2 SVGAGI. Trimming took 0 bases from V and 1 from J; bases not matched to a gene: 2. The CDR3 DNA sequence: TGTGCCAGCAGTTACTCGACAGGGGGACGCACAGATACGCAGTATTTT. Encoded protein: CASSYSTGGRTDTQYF.